The 19 T cell receptor beta chains given below trace back to one sample, sequenced in a study of blood T cell repertoires in COVID-19. Assay used: immunoSEQ multiplex PCR; TCRdb lists only in-frame clones, some missing. The sample lists 150,000 or so clones, approximately 83% seen once, with over 9% in the top ten. The sample was PBMCs or T cells enriched from blood (not recorded which). All receptors derive from a man aged 50-59 years who had recovered from COVID-19.

The chain uses TRBV5-1 and TRBJ1-1; no clear D. This CDR3 region has 15 residues. Trimming stripped 4 bases from V and 4 bases from J, with 17 bases between. Germline lookup yields CDR1 SGHRS and CDR2 YFSETQ. The CDR3 bases are TGCGCCAGCAGCCCGGACCCTCCCGGGGTCACTGAAGCTTTCTTT. Translated: CASSPDPPGVTEAFF.

V and J are TRBV24-1 and TRBJ1-5; 9 bases are shared with TRBD1. V trimming: 3 bases; J trimming: 5 bases; junction bases outside the gene matches: 7. CDR1 KGHDR and CDR2 SFDVKD come from the germline V gene. This CDR3 contains 16 residues. CDR3 in amino acids: CATSDPQGAEDQPQHF. The CDR3 DNA sequence: TGTGCCACCAGTGATCCACAGGGGGCCGAGGATCAGCCCCAGCATTTT.

The V gene is TRBV3-1 (or the pseudogene TRBV3-2), the J gene TRBJ1-4; 9 nucleotides agree with TRBD1. The CDR3 spans 16 residues. The germline CDR1 and CDR2 sequences are LGHDT and YNNKEL (reference sequence). Losses at the gene ends were 4 bases for V and 0 bases for J; bases not matched to a gene: 3. The CDR3 nucleotides read TGTGCCAGCAGCCCCAGGGACAGGGCAACTAATGAAAAACTGTTTTTT. Encoded protein: CASSPRDRATNEKLFF.

The rearrangement uses TRBV5-5 and TRBJ2-3, with D perhaps TRBD2 (6 bases). The germline gives CDR1 SGHKS, CDR2 YYEKEE (reference sequence). This CDR3 contains 15 residues. V was shortened by 4 bases and J by 4 bases, with 16 bases between the two germline ends. The CDR3 is CASSLFGSGADTQYF. CDR3 bases: TGTGCCAGCAGCCTCTTCGGGTCGGGGGCAGATACGCAGTATTTT. Combining the CDR3 with reference TRBV5-5 and TRBJ2-3 gives the whole variable domain DAGVTQSPTHLIKTRGQQVTLRCSPISGHKSVSWYQQVLGQGPQFIFQYYEKEERGRGNFPDRFSARQFPNYSSELNVNALLLGDSALYLCASSLFGSGADTQYFGPGTRLTVL.

The rearrangement joins TRBV4-1 to TRBJ1-1; tentatively, D is TRBD1 (5 bases). This CDR3 has 13 amino acids. Germline V gives CDR1 MGHRA, CDR2 YSYEKL. The germline V and J ends were trimmed by 4 bases and 1 base, with 7 bases remaining between them. As DNA, the CDR3 is TGCGCCAGCAGCCTTACAGGGAACACTGAAGCTTTCTTT. This gives the protein CASSLTGNTEAFF.

The table lists this clone with a few counts. The rearrangement uses TRBV5-5 and TRBJ2-4, with a possible D match to TRBD1 (6 bases). V lost 4 bases and J lost 0, with 11 bases in between. Germline CDR1 is SGHKS and CDR2 is YYEKEE (reference sequence). This CDR3 region has 15 residues. CDR3 amino acids: CASSQDSLAKNIQYF. DNA for the CDR3: TGTGCCAGCAGCCAGGACAGCCTAGCCAAAAACATTCAGTACTTC. The whole variable domain, filled in from reference TRBV5-5 and TRBJ2-4, reads DAGVTQSPTHLIKTRGQQVTLRCSPISGHKSVSWYQQVLGQGPQFIFQYYEKEERGRGNFPDRFSARQFPNYSSELNVNALLLGDSALYLCASSQDSLAKNIQYFGAGTRLSVL.

This clone was observed a single time. This chain's CDR3 is CASSGTGQETQYF. The CDR3 DNA is TGTGCCAGCAGCGGGACAGGCCAAGAGACCCAGTACTTC. The chain combines TRBV7-3 with TRBJ2-5; TRBD1 matches 8 bases. The CDR3 extends over 13 amino acids. Germline CDR1 SGHTA, CDR2 FQGTGA. The junction had 0 bases not matched to a gene; V was cut back by 5 bases and J by 1 base.

The chain employs TRBV6-1 and TRBJ1-1; maybe TRBD1 (5 bases). Trimming stripped 2 bases from V and 2 bases from J, with 15 bases between. The CDR3 extends over 16 amino acids. Germline values: CDR1 MNHNS, CDR2 SASEGT. The chain's CDR3 is CASSERVGGSNTEAFF. CDR3 DNA: TGTGCCAGCAGTGAAAGGGTCGGGGGTTCTAACACTGAAGCTTTCTTT.

This CDR3 is CASSYARPYGYTF. The CDR3 DNA follows: TGTGCCAGCAGTTACGCTAGACCCTATGGCTACACCTTC. This rearrangement joins TRBV6-5 to TRBJ1-2; unclear D gene. The CDR3 extends over 13 amino acids. Deletions cut 2 bases from V and 4 bases from J, with 8 bases between. CDR1 and CDR2 (germline): MNHEY, SVGAGI.

This clone has just a few counts. This sequence joins TRBV7-2 and TRBJ1-3, with D tentatively TRBD1 (5 bases). The CDR3 extends over 15 amino acids. The V end lost 3 bases, the J end lost 0 bases, and 9 bases lay between the germline ends. Germline V gene sequence: CDR1 SGHTA, CDR2 FQGNSA. CDR3 loop: CASSFKRGSGNTIYF. The CDR3 nucleotides are TGTGCCAGCAGCTTTAAAAGGGGCTCTGGAAACACCATATATTTT.

In its sample, this clone was seen a few times. The rearrangement joins TRBV5-4 to TRBJ2-5, with D possibly matching TRBD1 (6 bases). Trimming took 2 bases from V and 0 from J, leaving 8 bases between them. The CDR3 consists of 14 residues. Germline CDR1 and CDR2: SGHNT and YYREEE (reference sequence). CDR3 in amino acids: CASSFDRYQETQYF. The CDR3 coding sequence is TGTGCCAGCAGCTTTGACAGGTACCAAGAGACCCAGTACTTC.

This clone was recorded a few times. This sequence joins TRBV30 and TRBJ1-6; 9 nucleotides align to TRBD1. This CDR3 has 13 residues. CDR1 is GTSNPN, CDR2 SVGIG, per germline (reference sequence). The ends lost 7 bases at V and 7 bases at J; junction bases unmatched: 5. CDR3 protein: CASGTGLNSPLHF. CDR3 DNA: TGTGCCTCGGGGACAGGGCTGAATTCACCCCTCCACTTT.

The J gene is TRBJ1-1, the V gene TRBV2; D is undetermined. The germline CDR1 and CDR2 sequences are SNHLY and FYNNEI. The V and J ends lost 6 bases and 1 base respectively, with 12 bases between them. The CDR3 totals 14 residues. In DNA, the CDR3 is TGTGCCAGCAGACATGAACCCAGGAACACTGAAGCTTTCTTT. The encoded protein is CASRHEPRNTEAFF. Complete variable domain (other parts from reference TRBV2 and TRBJ1-1): EPEVTQTPSHQVTQMGQEVILRCVPISNHLYFYWYRQILGQKVEFLVSFYNNEISEKSEIFDDQFSVERPDGSNFTLKIRSTKLEDSAMYFCASRHEPRNTEAFFGQGTRLTVV.

The gene calls are TRBV14 and TRBJ2-7; 9 bases fit TRBD2. Trimming removed 4 bases from V and 1 base from J; junction bases left unmatched: 8. This CDR3 has 16 residues. Germline CDR1 is SGHDN and CDR2 is FVKESK. CDR3 in DNA: TGTGCCAGCAGCCCCCTAAGCGGGGGGCTGTCCTACGAGCAGTACTTC. It specifies CASSPLSGGLSYEQYF.

This chain connects TRBV29-1 to TRBJ2-7, with D possibly being TRBD1 (5 bases). In germline, CDR1 is SQVTM, CDR2 ANQGSEA. Trimming shortened V by 0 bases and J by 4 bases, and 19 bases separated the two germline ends. CDR3 length: 16 residues. The CDR3 spells CSVEDWAPGMSYEQYF. DNA for the CDR3: TGCAGCGTTGAAGATTGGGCGCCAGGGATGAGTTACGAGCAGTACTTC.

This rearrangement joins TRBV9 to TRBJ2-7; 13 bases are shared with TRBD2. Germline lookup yields CDR1 SGDLS and CDR2 YYNGEE. The length of the CDR3 is 16 residues. Trimming cost V 0 bases and J 3 bases; bases outside gene matches: 3. As DNA, the CDR3 is TGTGCCAGCAGCGTAGGAGGACTAGCGGGGGTCTACGAGCAGTACTTC. It yields the protein CASSVGGLAGVYEQYF. Filled out from reference TRBV9 and TRBJ2-7, the complete variable domain reads DSGVTQTPKHLITATGQRVTLRCSPRSGDLSVYWYQQSLDQGLQFLIQYYNGEERAKGNILERFSAQQFPDLHSELNLSSLELGDSALYFCASSVGGLAGVYEQYFGPGTRLTVT.

This clone was observed a handful of times. The chain couples TRBV27 to TRBJ1-6; 10 bases map to TRBD1. CDR1 MNHEY and CDR2 SMNVEV come from the germline V gene (reference sequence). This CDR3 region has 14 residues. V was clipped by 6 bases and J by 8 bases; unmatched bases: 4. CDR3 amino acids: CASSWTGGYSPLHF. CDR3 bases: TGTGCCAGCAGCTGGACAGGGGGTTATTCACCCCTCCACTTT.

V usage is TRBV7-9 and J usage is TRBJ2-7; no definite D call. V was clipped by 5 bases and J by 3 bases, with 14 bases between them. In germline, CDR1 is SEHNR, CDR2 FQNEAQ (reference sequence). This CDR3 comprises 14 residues. CDR3 residues: CASSPTLDHYEQYF. DNA for the CDR3: TGTGCCAGCAGCCCGACACTGGATCACTACGAGCAGTACTTC. The variable domain in full, completed from reference TRBV7-9 and TRBJ2-7, reads DTGVSQNPRHKITKRGQNVTFRCDPISEHNRLYWYRQTLGQGPEFLTYFQNEAQLEKSRLLSDRFSAERPKGSFSTLEIQRTEQGDSAMYLCASSPTLDHYEQYFGPGTRLTVT.

This chain joins TRBV7-9 and TRBJ1-4; 8 positions agree with TRBD1. V was clipped by 5 bases and J by 8 bases; unmatched bases: 13. The CDR3 extends over 16 amino acids. Germline CDR1 is SEHNR and CDR2 is FQNEAQ (reference sequence). The CDR3 is CASSPSLQGAREKLFF. CDR3 nucleotides: TGTGCCAGCAGCCCCAGCCTCCAGGGGGCCAGGGAAAAACTGTTTTTT.